The sample holds many counts of the clone carrying this T cell receptor (beta chain). This record belongs to a study of low-dose radiotherapy and immunotherapy resistance in tumors. Study information: Cyclophosphamide infusions of 200 mg/m2 came every two weeks, one day before radiation-immunotherapy.

Covering alpha and beta chains, TRAV- and TRBV-specific primers were used for the first-strand cDNA. The authors amplified TCRs for 20 PCR cycles with a constant-region primer and a V-primer adapter. TCRdb processed the reads anew with MiXCR; each CDR3 protein has one entry. The sample has approximately 70,000 distinct CDR3 sequences; around 30% are singletons. Time point meaning: before trial treatment. This CDR3 has 16 residues. Germline V gene data show CDR1 as MNHEY and CDR2 as SVGEGT. The V and J ends lost 5 bases and 3 bases, in that order; junction bases with no gene match: 11. J is TRBJ2-7 and V is TRBV6-2 or TRBV6-3; 9 bases fit TRBD1. The source was PBMCs, collected before treatment. This receptor was identified in a female donor with ovarian cancer. In nucleotides, the CDR3 is TGTGCCAGCAGTACCCAGGAGGGGGGACAGGGCTACGAGCAGTACTTC. Protein: CASSTQEGGQGYEQYF.